This is a list of T cell receptor beta chains from one sample in a study of cytomegalovirus exposure and HLA in healthy donors. Sequenced by immunoSEQ multiplex PCR; TCRdb stores in-frame clones only, minus some. The sample holds approximately 180,000 clones, 77% seen once. The sequenced material came from PBMCs. The source is a woman in her fifties or sixties in good health and CMV-seropositive. Both conserved end residues are part of each CDR3. D genes are given only for firm matches. Size values are once, few and many counts, or a class for expanded clones, and some rows have none.

>TRBJ2-6|NA|TRBV7-9|TRBD1
TGTGCCAGCAGCCTACGACAGGGCTCTGGGGCCAACGTCCTGACTTTC
CASSLRQGSGANVLTF
>TRBJ2-1|NA|TRBV29-1|TRBD1
TGCAGCTCCTGGACAGGGGGCTACAATGAGCAGTTCTTC
CSSWTGGYNEQFF
>TRBJ2-7|NA|TRBV28|NA
TGTGCCAGCAGTCCTCTCGGAGGTGAGCAGTACTTC
CASSPLGGEQYF
>TRBJ1-1|NA|TRBV27|NA
TGTGCCAGCAGTTTGCCAGGCTCCAACACTGAAGCTTTCTTT
CASSLPGSNTEAFF
>TRBJ1-6|few|TRBV7-2|NA
TGTGCCAGCAGCGACCGTGCAGGGTCCTATAATTCACCCCTCCACTTT
CASSDRAGSYNSPLHF
>TRBJ1-6|NA|TRBV25-1|NA
TGTGCCAGCAGTGGGAGCTCCTATAATTCACCCCTCCACTTT
CASSGSSYNSPLHF
>TRBJ2-6|few|TRBV9|TRBD2
TGTGCCAGCAGCCTAGGAAGCGGGGCTGGGGCCAACGTCCTGACTTTC
CASSLGSGAGANVLTF
>TRBJ1-5|NA|TRBV30|NA
TGTGCCTGGAGTGGAGGGAGGGATCAGCCCCAGCATTTT
CAWSGGRDQPQHF
>TRBJ1-2|NA|TRBV28|TRBD1
TGTGCCAGCAGTTTATGGGACAGGGAGGAAGGCTACACCTTC
CASSLWDREEGYTF
>TRBJ2-7|NA|TRBV13|NA
TGTGCCAGCAGCTCATCTCGGACAGAGTACGAGCAGTACTTC
CASSSSRTEYEQYF
>TRBJ2-1|NA|TRBV5-6|TRBD2
TGTGCCAGCAGCTTAGGACTAGCGGGGGAGGTTGAGCAGTTCTTC
CASSLGLAGEVEQFF
>TRBJ2-2|once|TRBV9|TRBD2
TGTGCCAGCAGCGTAGGGTCTAGCGGGAGGCACACCGGGGAGCTGTTTTTT
CASSVGSSGRHTGELFF
>TRBJ1-4|NA|TRBV15|NA
TGTGCCACCGCGAGGGCAACTAATGAAAAACTGTTTTTT
CATARATNEKLFF
>TRBJ2-7|NA|TRBV6-5|TRBD1
TGTGCCAGCAGTTACCCGGGACAGGGTGGCGAGCAGTACTTC
CASSYPGQGGEQYF
>TRBJ2-5|NA|TRBV19|NA
TGTGCCAGTAGTATAGGCCCTACCGGGGGGCACCAAGAGACCCAGTACTTC
CASSIGPTGGHQETQYF
>TRBJ1-2|NA|TRBV27|NA
TGTGCCAGCAGTCCCAGATTCCCAAACTATGGCTACACCTTC
CASSPRFPNYGYTF
>TRBJ2-2|NA|TRBV29-1|NA
TGCAGCGTTATAGGGGTAGCCGGGGAGCTGTTTTTT
CSVIGVAGELFF
>TRBJ2-1|NA|TRBV7-3|TRBD2
TGTGCCAGCAGTTCTAGCGGGAGGGCCGAGGATGAGCAGTTCTTC
CASSSSGRAEDEQFF
>TRBJ1-5|NA|TRBV7-2|TRBD1
TGTGCCAGTAGCCCTGGGACAGTTAGCAATCAGCCCCAGCATTTT
CASSPGTVSNQPQHF
>TRBJ1-1|NA|TRBV5-4|NA
TGTGCCAGCAGCTTGGTCAGGAACACTGAAGCTTTCTTT
CASSLVRNTEAFF
>TRBJ2-5|NA|TRBV5-1|NA
TGCGCCAGCAGCTCGGGGGTCGGAGAGACCCAGTACTTC
CASSSGVGETQYF
>TRBJ1-2|NA|TRBV6-5|NA
TGTGCCAGCAGTTTTACAGCCATCATACCTAACTATGGCTACACCTTC
CASSFTAIIPNYGYTF
>TRBJ1-2|few|TRBV6-5|TRBD1
TGTGCCAGCAGTCTGACAGGGATACGGGGCTACACCTTC
CASSLTGIRGYTF
>TRBJ2-2|NA|TRBV5-5|TRBD1
TGTGCCAGCAGCTTGACCCCGGGACAGTCGACCGGGGAGCTGTTTTTT
CASSLTPGQSTGELFF